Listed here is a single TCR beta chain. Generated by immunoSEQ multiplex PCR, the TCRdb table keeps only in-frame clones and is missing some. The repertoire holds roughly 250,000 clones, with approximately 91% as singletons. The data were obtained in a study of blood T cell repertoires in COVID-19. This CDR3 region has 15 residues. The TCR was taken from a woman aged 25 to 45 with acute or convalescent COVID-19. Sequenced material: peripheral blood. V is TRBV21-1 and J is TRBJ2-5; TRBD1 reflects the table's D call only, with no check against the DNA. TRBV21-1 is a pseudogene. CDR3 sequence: CASRKGQGASGTQYF. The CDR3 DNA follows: TGTGCCAGCAGAAAGGGACAGGGGGCTTCGGGGACCCAGTACTTC.